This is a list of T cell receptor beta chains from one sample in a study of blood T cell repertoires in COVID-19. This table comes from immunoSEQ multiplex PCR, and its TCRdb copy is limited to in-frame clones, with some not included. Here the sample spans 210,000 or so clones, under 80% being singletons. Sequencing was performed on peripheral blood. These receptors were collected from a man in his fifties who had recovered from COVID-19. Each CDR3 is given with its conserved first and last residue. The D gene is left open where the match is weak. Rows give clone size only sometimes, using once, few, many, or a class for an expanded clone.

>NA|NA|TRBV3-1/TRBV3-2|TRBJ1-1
CASSQDRGANTEAFF
TGTGCCAGCAGCCAAGATCGAGGAGCCAACACTGAAGCTTTCTTT
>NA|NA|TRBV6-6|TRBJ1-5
CASGPLNSNQPQHF
TGTGCCAGCGGCCCATTGAATAGCAATCAGCCCCAGCATTTT
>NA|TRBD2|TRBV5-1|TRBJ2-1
CASSLEKGGYNEQFF
TGCGCCAGCAGCTTGGAGAAGGGAGGGTACAATGAGCAGTTCTTC
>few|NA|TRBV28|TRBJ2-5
CASSSGTRKTQYF
TGTGCCAGCAGTTCCGGGACACGGAAGACCCAGTACTTC
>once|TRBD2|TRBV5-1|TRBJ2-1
CASSPQTSGNEQFF
TGCGCCAGCAGCCCCCAGACTAGCGGGAATGAGCAGTTCTTC
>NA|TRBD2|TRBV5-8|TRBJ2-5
CASSRNRGLGHQETQYF
TGTGCCAGCAGCCGAAACCGAGGACTAGGGCACCAAGAGACCCAGTACTTC
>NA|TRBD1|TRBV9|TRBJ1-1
CASSTTGDGEAFF
TGTGCCAGCAGCACGACAGGGGACGGTGAAGCTTTCTTT
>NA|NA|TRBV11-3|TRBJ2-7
CASSLEGYEQYF
TGTGCCAGCAGCCTTGAGGGATACGAGCAGTACTTC
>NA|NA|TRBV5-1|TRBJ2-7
CASSLVVDGEQYF
TGCGCCAGCAGCTTGGTGGTAGATGGCGAGCAGTACTTC
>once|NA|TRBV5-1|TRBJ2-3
CASSLDGRGNTDTQYF
TGCGCCAGCAGCTTGGACGGACGGGGGAACACAGATACGCAGTATTTT
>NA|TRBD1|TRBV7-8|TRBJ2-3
CASSSWTGTTDTQYF
TGTGCCAGCAGCTCTTGGACAGGAACCACAGATACGCAGTATTTT
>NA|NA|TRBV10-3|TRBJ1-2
CAISERRQPSLSSYGYTF
TGTGCCATCAGTGAGCGGCGGCAGCCTAGCCTCTCATCCTATGGCTACACCTTC
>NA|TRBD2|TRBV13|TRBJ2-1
CASSLRTSGRDEQFF
TGTGCCAGCAGCCTACGGACTAGCGGGAGGGATGAGCAGTTCTTC
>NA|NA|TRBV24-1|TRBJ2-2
CATSFGLRNTGELFF
TGTGCCACCAGTTTCGGTCTACGTAACACCGGGGAGCTGTTTTTT
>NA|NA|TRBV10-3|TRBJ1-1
CAISEGQMNTEAFF
TGTGCCATCAGTGAGGGACAGATGAACACTGAAGCTTTCTTT
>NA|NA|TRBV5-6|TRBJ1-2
CASSLNSGSGGYTF
TGTGCCAGCAGCTTGAACAGTGGCAGTGGTGGCTACACCTTC
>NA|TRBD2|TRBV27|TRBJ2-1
CASSSAGLAVYNEQFF
TGTGCCAGCAGTTCAGCGGGACTAGCGGTTTACAATGAGCAGTTCTTC
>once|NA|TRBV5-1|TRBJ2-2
CASSLDPGAGELFF
TGCGCCAGCAGCTTGGACCCCGGGGCCGGGGAGCTGTTTTTT
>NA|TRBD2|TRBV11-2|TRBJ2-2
CASSFGASGAGELFF
TGTGCCAGCAGCTTCGGTGCTAGCGGTGCCGGGGAGCTGTTTTTT
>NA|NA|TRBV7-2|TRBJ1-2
CASSLYRDGYTF
TGTGCCAGCAGCTTATACAGGGATGGCTACACCTTC
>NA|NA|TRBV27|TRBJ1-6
CASSRKVDSPLHF
TGTGCCAGCAGCCGCAAAGTAGATTCACCCCTCCACTTT
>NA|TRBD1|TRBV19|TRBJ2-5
CASSQIRDRGRETQYF
TGTGCCAGTAGCCAAATCCGGGACAGGGGTCGAGAGACCCAGTACTTC
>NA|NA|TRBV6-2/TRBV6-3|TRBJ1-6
CASSYSITESSYNSPLHF
TGTGCCAGCAGTTACTCGATTACGGAGAGCTCCTATAATTCACCCCTCCACTTT
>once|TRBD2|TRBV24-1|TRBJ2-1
CATSDWTSGSSGEQFF
TGTGCCACCAGTGACTGGACAAGCGGGAGTAGTGGTGAGCAGTTCTTC
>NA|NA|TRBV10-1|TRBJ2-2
CASTDRRSPIGELFF
TGCGCCAGCACCGACAGGAGAAGCCCCATCGGGGAGCTGTTTTTT
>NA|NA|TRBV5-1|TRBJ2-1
CASSLVLRSVYNEQFF
TGCGCCAGCAGCTTGGTCCTTAGATCCGTTTACAATGAGCAGTTCTTC
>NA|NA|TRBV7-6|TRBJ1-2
CASSLGHANYGYTF
TGTGCCAGCAGCTTAGGGCACGCTAACTATGGCTACACCTTC
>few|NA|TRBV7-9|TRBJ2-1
CASSSPGSHNEQFF
TGTGCCAGCAGCTCCCCGGGTAGTCACAATGAGCAGTTCTTC
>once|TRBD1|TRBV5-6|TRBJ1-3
CASSLTGTVSGNTIYF
TGTGCCAGCAGCTTGACGGGGACAGTCTCTGGAAACACCATATATTTT
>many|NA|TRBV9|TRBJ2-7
CASSVGGGKGSEQYF
TGTGCCAGCAGCGTAGGGGGCGGGAAAGGTTCTGAGCAGTACTTC
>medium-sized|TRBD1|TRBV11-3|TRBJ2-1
CASSEGASAYNERFF
TGTGCCAGCAGCGAGGGGGCGTCCGCCTACAATGAGCGGTTCTTC
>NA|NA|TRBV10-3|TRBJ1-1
CAISPRGSNTEAFF
TGTGCCATCAGTCCCAGGGGATCGAACACTGAAGCTTTCTTT
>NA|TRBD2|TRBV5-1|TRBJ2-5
CASSPGTSGPQKTQYF
TGCGCCAGCAGCCCAGGGACTAGCGGGCCCCAGAAGACCCAGTACTTC
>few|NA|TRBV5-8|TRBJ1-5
CASSMPPRSGQPQHF
TGTGCCAGCAGCATGCCCCCTAGGAGTGGGCAGCCCCAGCATTTT
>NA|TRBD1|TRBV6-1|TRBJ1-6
CASSELGQGGSPLHF
TGTGCCAGCAGTGAATTGGGACAGGGAGGGTCACCCCTCCACTTT
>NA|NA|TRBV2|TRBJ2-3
CATGGPADTQYF
TGTGCCACCGGGGGTCCGGCAGATACGCAGTATTTT
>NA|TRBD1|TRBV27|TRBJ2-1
CASSSGQGIWVTGWDEQFF
TGTGCCAGCAGTTCAGGACAGGGTATCTGGGTAACAGGATGGGATGAGCAGTTCTTC
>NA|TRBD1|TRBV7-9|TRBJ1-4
CASSLGQGRDEKLFF
TGTGCCAGCAGCTTAGGACAGGGTCGAGATGAAAAACTGTTTTTT
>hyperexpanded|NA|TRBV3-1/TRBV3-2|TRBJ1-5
CASSLGQHNQPQHF
TGTGCCAGCAGCCTAGGACAGCACAATCAGCCCCAGCATTTT
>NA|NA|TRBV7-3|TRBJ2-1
CASSLGHSNEQFF
TGTGCCAGCAGCTTGGGACACAGCAATGAGCAGTTCTTC